These 6 T cell receptor beta chains came from one sample sequenced in a study of CD8 T cells in ankylosing spondylitis (dated by TCRdb to about 2017). Library method: 5' RACE. Sequenced using an Illumina HiSeq 2500. TCRdb cleaned the public reads at Q25 with fastp, built clones with MiXCR and kept in-frame beta chains. Identical CDR3 protein sequences are pooled into one entry, listed with their most common genes and DNA. The sample table holds about 190,000 distinct CDR3 sequences, of which roughly 13% were seen once. Roughly 11% of the sample is taken by the ten largest. Sample: blood, either unsorted or a sorted T cell fraction (not recorded which). All receptors come from a female donor with ankylosing spondylitis or in good health (not recorded which).

This clonotype was detected only a few times. The rearrangement links TRBV9 to TRBJ2-1; D is tentatively TRBD1 or TRBD2 (5 bases each). The CDR3 is 13 amino acids. Germline CDR1 is SGDLS and CDR2 is YYNGEE. The V gene lost 5 bases and the J gene lost 9 bases, with 15 bases spanning the gap. The DNA of the CDR3 is TGTGCCAGCAGTGGGACCCCGGGGTTTGAGCAGTTCTTC. It codes for CASSGTPGFEQFF.

This clonotype was counted many times. The V and J genes are TRBV20-1 and TRBJ1-5; 7 bases map to TRBD1. This CDR3 has 12 residues. Per germline, CDR1 DFQATT and CDR2 SNEGSKA (reference sequence). V dropped 5 bases and J dropped 8; count of bases not matched to a gene: 6. CDR3 in DNA: TGCAGTGCTCTGGGACAGACGGAGCCCCAGCATTTT. Protein product: CSALGQTEPQHF.

This clonotype has more than one count but fewer than ten. The CDR3 DNA sequence: TGCAGTGCACGGACAGGGGCCCCGAAAAGTGTGCAGTTCTTC. Protein sequence: CSARTGAPKSVQFF. The chain uses TRBV20-1 and TRBJ2-1, with 9 bases that match TRBD1. Trimming removed 6 bases from V and 12 bases from J; junction bases left unmatched: 15. CDR1 is DFQATT and CDR2 is SNEGSKA in the germline V gene (reference sequence). The CDR3 loop spans 14 amino acids.

V is TRBV5-1 and J is TRBJ1-6; no definite D call. This CDR3 spans 15 amino acids. Germline-derived CDR1 and CDR2 are SGHRS and YFSETQ. Trimming removed 6 bases at V and 0 bases at J, with 10 bases between. The CDR3 nucleotides read TGCGCCAGCATGGAAGGGAGCTCCTATAATTCACCCCTCCACTTT. Amino acid sequence: CASMEGSSYNSPLHF.

This clonotype was seen at least ten times. J is TRBJ2-2 and V is TRBV7-3; TRBD2 aligns across 8 bases. V dropped 7 bases and J dropped 5; count of bases not matched to a gene: 9. The CDR3 is 15 residues long. Germline assignment: CDR1 SGHTA and CDR2 FQGTGA. The CDR3 here is CASTPAGEGTGELFF. DNA of the CDR3: TGTGCCAGCACCCCAGCGGGAGAGGGAACCGGGGAGCTGTTTTTT.

This clonotype was observed a handful of times. This rearrangement joins TRBV20-1 to TRBJ2-5; D remains unclear. The germline gives CDR1 DFQATT, CDR2 SNEGSKA (reference sequence). V lost 0 bases and J 0 bases, leaving 11 bases between the germline ends. CDR3 length equals 15 residues. This CDR3 is CSARDRVQNQETQYF. DNA for the CDR3: TGCAGTGCTAGAGATCGGGTACAGAACCAAGAGACCCAGTACTTC.